Described below is a single TCR beta chain sequence and its context. This sample was included in a study of OX40 agonist ivuxolimab in advanced cancers. Using immunoSEQ multiplex PCR, the repertoire was profiled, and TCRdb retains in-frame clones only, with some absent. This table has fewer than 20,000 clones, around 84% appearing once. The CDR3 is made up of 14 amino acids. Germline V lookup: CDR1 MNHEY, CDR2 SVGAGI. The V end lost 0 bases, the J end lost 4 bases, and 9 bases lay between the germline ends. The V gene is TRBV6-5, the J gene TRBJ1-1; perhaps TRBD1 as D (5 bases). This TCR derives from an adult with an advanced solid tumor such as melanoma, head and neck, liver or kidney cancer. Source: CD4+ or CD8+ T cells sorted from blood, taken in a trial of the OX40 agonist ivuxolimab. The CDR3 reads CASSYSGVGTEAFF. The CDR3 DNA reads as TGTGCCAGCAGTTACTCGGGGGTAGGCACTGAAGCTTTCTTT.